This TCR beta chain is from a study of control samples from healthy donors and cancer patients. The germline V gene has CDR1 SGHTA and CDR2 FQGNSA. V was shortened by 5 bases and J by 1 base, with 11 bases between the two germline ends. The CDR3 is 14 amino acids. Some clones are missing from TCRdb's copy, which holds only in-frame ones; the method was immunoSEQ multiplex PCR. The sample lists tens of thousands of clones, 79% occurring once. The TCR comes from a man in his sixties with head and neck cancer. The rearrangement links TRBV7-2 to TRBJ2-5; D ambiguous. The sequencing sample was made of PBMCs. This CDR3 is CASSLLIGQETQYF. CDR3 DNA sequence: TGTGCCAGCAGCCTCCTGATCGGCCAAGAGACCCAGTACTTC.